The clone carrying this T cell receptor beta chain appeared a single time. Its antigen is undetermined. The data belong to a study of T cell responses to AZD1222 COVID-19 vaccine. Profiling relied on immunoSEQ multiplex PCR, and the TCRdb table lists in-frame clones only, not all of them. The sample shows 160,000 or so clones, about nine tenths of them seen only once. The germline V gene has CDR1 SNHLY and CDR2 FYNNEI. Between the trimmed V and J ends, which lost 4 bases and 1 base, there was a span of 4 bases. The CDR3 consists of 13 residues. Findings and limits, study-wide: Sampling that yielded the repertoires occurred only after the peak T cell response. Compared with day 0, the breadth and depth of the Spike-specific TCR repertoire rose significantly after two doses of AZD1222.

The chain uses TRBV2 and TRBJ2-2; D is unresolved. Sequencing was performed on peripheral blood, taken on day 0 of AZD1222 vaccination. The clonotype comes from an adult in good health. This CDR3 is CASSAQNTGELFF. The CDR3 bases are TGTGCCAGCAGTGCTCAGAACACCGGGGAGCTGTTTTTT.